This is a list of T cell receptor beta chains from one sample in a study of CD8+ T cells in alopecia areata. Repertoires were generated with immunoSEQ multiplex PCR, while TCRdb's copy carries only in-frame clones and drops some. Seen here are around 140,000 clones, more than 45% observed once, and the top ten hold approximately 6.6%. The sample comprised CD4+ T cells sorted from blood. These receptors were collected from a human donor with alopecia areata. Both conserved end residues are part of each CDR3. A D gene is named only where the DNA matches it firmly. Some rows have no size entry. The others give once, few or many, or a class for an expanded clone.

j_call,clone_size,d_call,v_call,cdr3_nt,cdr3_aa
TRBJ2-6,NA,NA,TRBV28,TGTGCCAGCATGAGGCCTGGGGCCAACGTCCTGACTTTC,CASMRPGANVLTF
TRBJ2-7,few,TRBD1,TRBV29-1,TGCAGCGTTGTACAGACAGGGCGAACCTACGAGCAGTACTTC,CSVVQTGRTYEQYF
TRBJ1-1,NA,NA,TRBV28,TGTGCCAGCAGTCCACCTGACAGAGTAGAAGCTTTCTTT,CASSPPDRVEAFF
TRBJ1-5,once,TRBD1,TRBV6-1,TGTGCCAGCAGTGAAAGGGACAGCCTTTTGCAGCCCCAGCATTTT,CASSERDSLLQPQHF
TRBJ2-1,NA,NA,TRBV29-1,TGCAGCCCCTTGACACGGTCCAATGAGCAGTTCTTC,CSPLTRSNEQFF
TRBJ1-2,NA,NA,TRBV7-3,TGTGCCAGCAGCTTAACGCCCCTGGACGGCTACACCTTC,CASSLTPLDGYTF
TRBJ2-3,NA,TRBD1,TRBV7-9,TGTGCCAGCAGCCTGGGACAGTATACAGATACGCAGTATTTT,CASSLGQYTDTQYF
TRBJ2-5,NA,NA,TRBV7-8,TGTGCCAGCAGCTCCTTTGGGCAGGTTGGGGACCAGTACTTC,CASSSFGQVGDQYF
TRBJ2-1,few,NA,TRBV5-1,TGCGCCAGCGGGGAAATAGCCTACAATGAGCAGTTCTTC,CASGEIAYNEQFF
TRBJ1-1,NA,NA,TRBV30,TGTGCCTGGCGCGTAAGGTTTGGCACTGAAGCTTTCTTT,CAWRVRFGTEAFF
TRBJ2-1,few,NA,TRBV7-2,TGTGCCAGCAGCTTAAACTATCACAATGAGCAGTTCTTC,CASSLNYHNEQFF
TRBJ1-2,NA,TRBD1,TRBV29-1,TGCAGCGTTTGGGGACAGGGCATGGGCTACACCTTC,CSVWGQGMGYTF
TRBJ2-5,few,TRBD2,TRBV28,TGTGCCAGCAGTTTCCTAGCGGGGAAAGAGACCCAGTACTTC,CASSFLAGKETQYF
TRBJ2-7,once,NA,TRBV29-1,TGCAGCGTTGCCCCAGACCAGGGGTACGAGCAGTACTTC,CSVAPDQGYEQYF
TRBJ1-5,NA,NA,TRBV2,TGTGCCAGCAGTGAAGGGTACTCGTATCAGCCCCAGCATTTT,CASSEGYSYQPQHF
TRBJ1-1,few,NA,TRBV10-3,TGTGCCATCACCCGGGAAGATAACACTGAAGCTTTCTTT,CAITREDNTEAFF
TRBJ1-5,NA,NA,TRBV7-2,TGTGCCAGCAGCTTAGCACAGGGACGGGGTCAGCCCCAGCATTTT,CASSLAQGRGQPQHF
TRBJ2-3,NA,TRBD2,TRBV27,TGTGCCAGCAGTTCACCTAGCGGTCGCACAGATACGCAGTATTTT,CASSSPSGRTDTQYF
TRBJ2-7,NA,TRBD1,TRBV27,TGTGCCAGCAATAAGCGGACAGGGCTCTCCTACGAGCAGTACTTC,CASNKRTGLSYEQYF